The table lists the clone carrying this TCR beta chain with a few counts. Antigen unknown. The data belong to a study of T-cell memory formation after mild COVID-19. Findings and limits, study-wide: Certain responding clones were present in pre-infection memory, suggesting participation of cross-reactive memory. Clones that got smaller from day 15 to 85 had even CD4/CD8, while clones growing later tipped toward CD4+.

Trimming shortened V by 8 bases and J by 3 bases, and 8 bases separated the two germline ends. The CDR3 extends over 12 amino acids. CDR1 KGHSH and CDR2 LQKENI come from the germline V gene. 5'RACE, which relied on constant-segment primers, yielded TCR alpha and TCR beta cDNA libraries carrying sample barcodes and UMIs. TCRdb used MiXCR to reprocess the 5' RACE reads, holding one entry per CDR3 protein. The repertoire holds 180,000 or so distinct CDR3 sequences, 9.5% to 13% seen once, with less than 4% in the top ten. This rearrangement joins TRBV18 to TRBJ1-5; no clear D gene. The sample was PBMCs or a T cell subset sorted from them (not recorded which). The sequence derives from a man younger than 35 who had mild COVID-19 (a few samples of this study predate the infection). Cell type and time point are not known. The CDR3 spells CASRNNNQPQHF. DNA for the CDR3: TGTGCCAGCCGGAATAACAATCAGCCCCAGCATTTT.